This T cell receptor beta chain is drawn from a study of post-analysis software for immune sequencing data (dated by TCRdb to between 2015 and 2016). With respect to the entire study: The recorded disease courses included relapsing-remitting, secondary progressive and progressive-relapsing multiple sclerosis, and some patients had no subtype annotation. The patient repertoires were set against 10 to 11 previously published healthy control repertoires from donors whose ages ranged from roughly 6 to 27 years. A subset of samples was prepared in parallel using single-end sample barcoding, then pooled and co-amplified after Illumina adapter ligation. Results and caveats for the whole study, not just this receptor: The multiple sclerosis patient group was slightly younger than the control group. A handful of TRBV segments, including TRBV5-6, TRBV5-1 and TRBV20-1, were significantly more frequent in patients than controls. When samples were clustered directly using the F measure, samples prepared in the same batch co-clustered strongly, which prompted a batch-effect correction. Significantly lower normalized Chao1 diversity was found in multiple sclerosis patients than in controls, suggesting substantial peripheral T-cell clonal expansion.

TCR beta repertoires were profiled from peripheral blood of about a dozen young patients with multiple sclerosis to demonstrate the VDJtools post-analysis software. Multiple sclerosis patients were children and adolescents aged about 6 to 16 years. Concerning this clonotype itself: It lacks a known antigen. The record has no base qualities; no much larger clone is one base away.

The protocol used for the library was PCR. The sequencer was an Illumina HiSeq 2500. Unique molecular identifiers were incorporated into TCR beta cDNA libraries to reduce PCR and sequencing biases. Roughly 500,000 cDNA molecules were obtained for every 1 to 10 million input T cells, so each molecule roughly corresponded to one T cell. The patient libraries were prepared and sequenced using the same protocol as the earlier healthy control dataset. Samples belonging to the same batch were prepared together, multiplexed and sequenced on a shared HiSeq lane. On the study's bioinformatics: Raw barcoded reads were processed with MIGEC, and single-read molecular identifier groups were discarded before consensus assembly and CDR3 extraction. Clonotype tables were post-analysed with VDJtools, normalizing diversity by down-sampling all datasets to the smallest sample size. To correct batch-related cross-sample contamination, repertoire overlap clustering matched CDR3 amino acid sequences but not nucleotide sequences. Clones were called with MiXCR by TCRdb after fastp trimmed the public reads at Q25, and only in-frame beta chains were retained. Every CDR3 protein is listed once, alongside the most common genes and DNA of its rows. The V and J calls follow TCRdb's processing rather than the paper's. In this sample the table shows about 770,000 distinct CDR3 sequences, roughly 50% of which occur a single time. The leading ten clones occupy approximately 4.4% of the sample.

V gives up 4 bases and J gives up 9 bases, and the segment between their germline ends measures 19 bases. The CDR3 covers 15 residues, taking in both the cysteine and the phenylalanine. Kept here is only the CDR3 DNA, which spans 45 bases and is read in frame from base 1. The germline V gene gives CDR1 as SGHVS and CDR2 as FNYEAQ. The chain employs TRBV7-6 and TRBJ2-1; no D segment can be confidently identified. The sequence derives from a girl under 18 with multiple sclerosis. Sequenced: blood. CDR3 region: CASSSAPATIGEQFF. The base sequence is TGTGCCAGCAGCTCCGCGCCGGCCACGATCGGTGAGCAGTTCTTC.